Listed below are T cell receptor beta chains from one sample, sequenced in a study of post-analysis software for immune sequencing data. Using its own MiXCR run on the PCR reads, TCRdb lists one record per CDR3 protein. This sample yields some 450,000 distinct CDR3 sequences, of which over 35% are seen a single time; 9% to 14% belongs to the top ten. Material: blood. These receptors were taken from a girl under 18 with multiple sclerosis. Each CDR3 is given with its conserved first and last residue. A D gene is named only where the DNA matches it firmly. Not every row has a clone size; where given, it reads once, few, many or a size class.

DNA: TGTGCCAGCAGCTTCGACACCACAGATACGCAGTATTTT
CDR3: CASSFDTTDTQYF
J: TRBJ2-3
D: .
size: .
V: TRBV7-2

DNA: TGTGCCAGTAGTATTAGCGGGAGGGCCCTTAAAAGAGGAGATACGCAGTATTTT
CDR3: CASSISGRALKRGDTQYF
J: TRBJ2-3
D: TRBD2
size: .
V: TRBV19

DNA: TGTGCGACCGGCGGGACACCCCTCTACGAGCAGTACTTC
CDR3: CATGGTPLYEQYF
J: TRBJ2-7
D: .
size: .
V: TRBV28

DNA: TGTGCCAGCAGCCAAGACCCCCAGAACACCGGGGAGCTGTTTTTT
CDR3: CASSQDPQNTGELFF
J: TRBJ2-2
D: .
size: .
V: TRBV4-2

DNA: TGCAGTGCCCTATCGGACAGGGGGCCAGCTGAAGCTTTCTTT
CDR3: CSALSDRGPAEAFF
J: TRBJ1-1
D: TRBD1
size: .
V: TRBV20-1

DNA: TGTGCCAGCAGCCGAGGGGGTGTAGCTAATGAGCAGTTCTTC
CDR3: CASSRGGVANEQFF
J: TRBJ2-1
D: .
size: .
V: TRBV28

DNA: TGTGCCAGCAGCCCGCAATCGAGGCTCACAGATACGCAGTATTTT
CDR3: CASSPQSRLTDTQYF
J: TRBJ2-3
D: .
size: .
V: TRBV28

DNA: TGCGCCAGCAGCCAAGATCACGCAGGGGGGAACGAGCAGTACTTC
CDR3: CASSQDHAGGNEQYF
J: TRBJ2-7
D: .
size: few
V: TRBV4-1

DNA: TGTGCCAGCAGTCGCCTCAGGGGGCAGGTCACTGAAGCTTTCTTT
CDR3: CASSRLRGQVTEAFF
J: TRBJ1-1
D: TRBD1
size: .
V: TRBV12-3/TRBV12-4

DNA: TGTGCCAGCAGTTTGGTCAGGGATAGGGATGAAAAACTGTTTTTT
CDR3: CASSLVRDRDEKLFF
J: TRBJ1-4
D: .
size: .
V: TRBV12-3/TRBV12-4

DNA: TGTGCCAGCAGCTTAGACTATTCACCCCTCCACTTT
CDR3: CASSLDYSPLHF
J: TRBJ1-6
D: .
size: .
V: TRBV7-9

DNA: TGCAGTGCTAGTCGGACAGGCAGGGAGACCCGGTACTTC
CDR3: CSASRTGRETRYF
J: TRBJ2-5
D: TRBD1
size: few
V: TRBV20-1

DNA: TGTGCCAGCAGTTCCGATAGCGGGAGGGAAGGGGATGAGCAGTTCTTC
CDR3: CASSSDSGREGDEQFF
J: TRBJ2-1
D: TRBD2
size: few
V: TRBV12-3/TRBV12-4

DNA: TGTGCCACCAGCAATTCCCCACGGCTAACTAATGAAAAACTGTTTTTT
CDR3: CATSNSPRLTNEKLFF
J: TRBJ1-4
D: .
size: .
V: TRBV15

DNA: TGTGCCAGCAGTTATTGGTACAATGAGCAGTTCTTC
CDR3: CASSYWYNEQFF
J: TRBJ2-1
D: .
size: .
V: TRBV6-6

DNA: TGCGCCAGCAGCCAAGCGGTTAGGCGGCGCACAGATACGCAGTATTTT
CDR3: CASSQAVRRRTDTQYF
J: TRBJ2-3
D: .
size: .
V: TRBV4-3

DNA: TGTGCCAGCAGCTTGACAGCAGATAACTATGGCTACACCTTC
CDR3: CASSLTADNYGYTF
J: TRBJ1-2
D: .
size: .
V: TRBV7-6

DNA: TGTGCCAGCAGCTTGGAACAGGGCCCCTCTGAAGCTTTCTTT
CDR3: CASSLEQGPSEAFF
J: TRBJ1-1
D: .
size: .
V: TRBV5-5

DNA: TGTGCCAGCAGCTTAGCTGGGGGCGGAGACACAGATACGCAGTATTTT
CDR3: CASSLAGGGDTDTQYF
J: TRBJ2-3
D: .
size: .
V: TRBV7-9

DNA: TGTGCCAGCAGTTACAGGGGAGGGGACTATGGCTACACCTTC
CDR3: CASSYRGGDYGYTF
J: TRBJ1-2
D: .
size: .
V: TRBV6-5

DNA: TGTGCCAGCAGTCCGCTGGCCGAGGGGCAGTTCTTC
CDR3: CASSPLAEGQFF
J: TRBJ2-1
D: .
size: few
V: TRBV28

DNA: TGTGCCAGCAGCCAACAGAGCGGGAGCGGAGAGACCCAGTACTTC
CDR3: CASSQQSGSGETQYF
J: TRBJ2-5
D: TRBD2
size: few
V: TRBV4-2

DNA: TGTGCCAGCAGCTGGTCCCGGGTGGGTACGCAGTATTTT
CDR3: CASSWSRVGTQYF
J: TRBJ2-3
D: .
size: .
V: TRBV5-5

DNA: TGTGCCAGCAGCTCGGGCGGCGGAGCCTCCTACAATGAGCAGTTCTTC
CDR3: CASSSGGGASYNEQFF
J: TRBJ2-1
D: .
size: .
V: TRBV7-3

DNA: TGCAGTGCTAGCGAGGGGAATATGAACACTGAAGCTTTCTTT
CDR3: CSASEGNMNTEAFF
J: TRBJ1-1
D: .
size: .
V: TRBV20-1

DNA: TGCAGTGCTAGAGAGGGTTCCTACGAGCAGTACTTC
CDR3: CSAREGSYEQYF
J: TRBJ2-7
D: .
size: .
V: TRBV20-1

DNA: TGTGCCAGCAGTTCAACCGACAGCTACGAGCAGTACTTC
CDR3: CASSSTDSYEQYF
J: TRBJ2-7
D: .
size: .
V: TRBV12-3/TRBV12-4

DNA: TGCAGTGCTAGAGCCGGTTCGGTGGGGGCCAACGTCCTGACTTTC
CDR3: CSARAGSVGANVLTF
J: TRBJ2-6
D: .
size: few
V: TRBV20-1

DNA: TGCAGTGCTTACCCGGTCTCCGCCTCGTACGAGCAGTACTTC
CDR3: CSAYPVSASYEQYF
J: TRBJ2-7
D: .
size: .
V: TRBV20-1

DNA: TGTGCCAGTAGGACCCTCAGGGGCCCCGAGCAGTACTTC
CDR3: CASRTLRGPEQYF
J: TRBJ2-7
D: .
size: few
V: TRBV2

DNA: TGCAGCGTTGAAGGCAGATGGAACATTCAGTACTTC
CDR3: CSVEGRWNIQYF
J: TRBJ2-4
D: .
size: .
V: TRBV29-1

DNA: TGTGCCAGCAGCTTCTCTTTGCGGACTAGCGACGACAATGAGCAGTTCTTC
CDR3: CASSFSLRTSDDNEQFF
J: TRBJ2-1
D: TRBD2
size: .
V: TRBV7-2

DNA: TGTGCCAGCAGCCAGAAGGAGGGGACCCAGTACTTC
CDR3: CASSQKEGTQYF
J: TRBJ2-5
D: .
size: .
V: TRBV3-1

DNA: TGTGCCAGCAGCCCCAGGACAGGGACAGGCGGCTACACCTTC
CDR3: CASSPRTGTGGYTF
J: TRBJ1-2
D: TRBD1
size: once
V: TRBV7-9

DNA: TGTGCCAGCAGTTTAACGCTCATGATAAGCAATCAGCCCCAGCATTTT
CDR3: CASSLTLMISNQPQHF
J: TRBJ1-5
D: .
size: .
V: TRBV28

DNA: TGCAGTGCCGTTACAGGGGGCATTTATTACTATGGCTACACCTTC
CDR3: CSAVTGGIYYYGYTF
J: TRBJ1-2
D: TRBD1
size: once
V: TRBV20-1

DNA: TGTGCCAGCAGCTTAGACAGGGAGTCCGCTCAAGAGACCCAGTACTTC
CDR3: CASSLDRESAQETQYF
J: TRBJ2-5
D: .
size: few
V: TRBV7-2

DNA: TGCAGCCTCCGGGACACGACTTTGGGAGAGCAGTACTTC
CDR3: CSLRDTTLGEQYF
J: TRBJ2-7
D: .
size: few
V: TRBV29-1

DNA: TGCAGTGCTCGGGCGCGGGGGGCCAACGTCCTGACTTTC
CDR3: CSARARGANVLTF
J: TRBJ2-6
D: .
size: .
V: TRBV20-1

DNA: TGTGCCAGCAGCCGCACCCCGGGACAGATCAATGAGCAGTTCTTC
CDR3: CASSRTPGQINEQFF
J: TRBJ2-1
D: TRBD1
size: .
V: TRBV27

DNA: TGTGCCAGCTCACCAGCCGGAGCGGGAGGGTCCAATGAGCAGTTCTTC
CDR3: CASSPAGAGGSNEQFF
J: TRBJ2-1
D: TRBD2
size: once
V: TRBV18

DNA: TGTGCCAGCAGCGATGACAGGGCGAACACTGAAGCTTTCTTT
CDR3: CASSDDRANTEAFF
J: TRBJ1-1
D: TRBD1
size: .
V: TRBV25-1

DNA: TGTGCCAGCAGCGTAGCTTTAGACCCTAAGACCCAGTACTTC
CDR3: CASSVALDPKTQYF
J: TRBJ2-5
D: .
size: .
V: TRBV9